Shown below are 27 T cell receptor beta chains from a single sample sequenced in a study of technical replicates of blood from a few donors. The method was immunoSEQ multiplex PCR; TCRdb's version includes in-frame clones alone and lacks a portion of them. There are about 70,000 clones in the sample; approximately 94% occur only once, and around 0.37% lies in the top ten. Sequenced sample: T cells isolated from PBMCs. The receptor set was obtained from a human donor in good health.

V and J are TRBV7-9 and TRBJ1-2, with D hard to call. V lost 4 bases to trimming and J lost 4 bases, with 19 bases between them. Germline V CDR1 and CDR2: SEHNR, FQNEAQ (reference sequence). This CDR3 region has 16 residues. The CDR3 region is CASSSPRGYSSYGYTF. The CDR3 region has the DNA TGTGCCAGCAGCTCACCCCGGGGTTATTCTAGCTATGGCTACACCTTC.

This clone has just one count. The V call is TRBV19, the J call TRBJ2-7, with TRBD1 matching over 9 bases. The V segment lost 5 bases and the J segment 2 bases; nucleotides outside the gene matches: 10. The germline V gene encodes CDR1 LNHDA and CDR2 SQIVND (reference sequence). The CDR3 covers 16 residues. CDR3 region: CASSRTGTGLAYEQYF. The CDR3 coding sequence is TGTGCCAGTAGTCGCACCGGGACAGGGCTAGCCTACGAGCAGTACTTC.

The V call is TRBV7-9, the J call TRBJ2-4, with 7 bases identical to TRBD2. There are 15 residues in the CDR3. Germline-derived CDR1 and CDR2 are SEHNR and FQNEAQ (reference sequence). J lost 6 bases, V lost 3 bases, and 8 bases had no gene match. The CDR3, as DNA: TGTGCCAGCAGCTTGGTTCCGGGGGGTGGAAACATTCAGTACTTC. Translated, it gives CASSLVPGGGNIQYF.

The rearrangement uses TRBV10-3 and TRBJ2-1, with 8 bases identical to TRBD2. From germline, CDR1 is ENHRY and CDR2 SYGVKD. The V segment lost 11 bases and the J segment 10 bases; nucleotides outside the gene matches: 13. The CDR3 extends over 13 amino acids. The chain's CDR3 is CALGLAGGGEQFF. For the CDR3, the DNA is TGTGCCCTAGGACTAGCAGGAGGTGGCGAGCAGTTCTTC.

The chain uses TRBV5-1 and TRBJ1-3; TRBD1 might be the D (5 bases). This CDR3 contains 17 residues. V lost 0 bases, J lost 1 base, and 14 bases lay in between. Per germline, CDR1 SGHRS and CDR2 YFSETQ. CDR3 DNA sequence: TGCGCCAGCAGCTTGGTTCAAGGGGCGTTATCTGGAAACACCATATATTTT. This codes for CASSLVQGALSGNTIYF.

Remarks on this clone: This sample includes further DNA sequences coding for the same CDR3. This chain connects TRBV7-9 to TRBJ1-1; 8 bases align to TRBD1. The CDR3 is 13 amino acids. Germline V CDR1 and CDR2: SEHNR, FQNEAQ (reference sequence). Germline trimming cut 3 bases from V and 4 bases from J; bases unmatched to any gene: 1. CDR3: CASSLTGVTEAFF. CDR3 bases: TGTGCCAGCAGCTTGACAGGGGTCACTGAAGCTTTCTTT. Full variable domain (missing parts from reference TRBV7-9 and TRBJ1-1): DTGVSQNPRHKITKRGQNVTFRCDPISEHNRLYWYRQTLGQGPEFLTYFQNEAQLEKSRLLSDRFSAERPKGSFSTLEIQRTEQGDSAMYLCASSLTGVTEAFFGQGTRLTVV.

V and J are TRBV4-3 and TRBJ1-1, with D perhaps TRBD1 (6 bases). The V end was cut by 1 base, the J end by 4 bases, with 19 bases between. Looked up from germline, CDR1 is LGHNA and CDR2 is YSLEER. This CDR3 has 17 amino acids. In nucleotides, the CDR3 is TGCGCCAGCAGCCAAGGCACCTGGGGGGGCGCGGGCACTGAAGCTTTCTTT. Translation: CASSQGTWGGAGTEAFF.

This chain uses TRBV9 with TRBJ2-4; TRBD1 aligns across 7 bases. Germline V gene lookup returns CDR1 SGDLS and CDR2 YYNGEE. The CDR3 length is 16 residues. Trimming at V came to 4 bases and at J to 8 bases, leaving 15 bases not matched to a gene. Written as DNA, the CDR3 is TGTGCCAGCAGCCCGACAGAGGGGGCCCTTTTAGACATTCAGTACTTC. This encodes CASSPTEGALLDIQYF.

CDR3 nucleotide sequence: TGCAGCGTTGCGTATCGTGGACAGGGAGGTACCGAAGCTTTCTTT. It encodes CSVAYRGQGGTEAFF. The chain uses TRBV29-1 and TRBJ1-1; 8 nucleotides align to TRBD1. This CDR3 comprises 15 residues. Trimming removed 4 bases from V and 8 bases from J; junction bases left unmatched: 15. Germline CDR1 and CDR2: SQVTM and ANQGSEA. Using reference TRBV29-1 and TRBJ1-1 for the parts outside the CDR3, the full variable domain is SAVISQKPSRDICQRGTSLTIQCQVDSQVTMMFWYRQQPGQSLTLIATANQGSEATYESGFVIDKFPISRPNLTFSTLTVSNMSPEDSSIYLCSVAYRGQGGTEAFFGQGTRLTVV.

V gene TRBV10-2 combines with J gene TRBJ2-7, with 7 bases identical to TRBD1. This CDR3 comprises 14 residues. Germline V CDR1 and CDR2: WSHSY, SAAADI. Trimming removed 8 bases from V and 6 bases from J; junction bases left unmatched: 13. The CDR3 DNA reads as TGCGCCAGCGGATCCCGGGACAGAGGCCTCGAGCAGTACTTC. Amino acid sequence: CASGSRDRGLEQYF.

The J gene is TRBJ2-1, the V gene TRBV4-3, with 8 bases aligning to TRBD1. V was pared by 4 bases and J by 0 bases, with 5 bases of the junction left unmatched. Germline loops: CDR1 LGHNA, CDR2 YSLEER. There are 16 residues in the CDR3. The CDR3 loop is CASSLRTGSSYNEQFF. The CDR3 bases are TGCGCCAGCAGCCTTAGGACAGGGAGCTCCTACAATGAGCAGTTCTTC.

The rearrangement uses TRBV5-4 and TRBJ2-1; 8 bases map to TRBD2. The CDR3 extends over 18 amino acids. The germline CDR1 and CDR2 sequences are SGHNT and YYREEE (reference sequence). The ends lost 2 bases at V and 2 bases at J; junction bases unmatched: 12. This CDR3 reads CASSFIAGFMGAYNEQFF. CDR3 bases: TGTGCCAGCAGCTTTATAGCGGGATTTATGGGCGCCTACAATGAGCAGTTCTTC.

V and J are TRBV13 and TRBJ1-2, with a weak D call TRBD1 (6 bases). Germline V gene sequence: CDR1 PRHDT, CDR2 FYEKMQ (reference sequence). The germline V and J ends were trimmed by 0 bases and 1 base, with 6 bases remaining between them. The CDR3 is 14 amino acids. The CDR3 DNA reads as TGTGCCAGCAGCTTAGGGGACAGTAACTATGGCTACACCTTC. Protein product: CASSLGDSNYGYTF.

The chain couples TRBV28 to TRBJ2-7; the match to TRBD2 covers 7 bases. Germline CDR1 is MDHEN and CDR2 is SYDVKM. Germline trimming cut 5 bases from V and 3 bases from J; bases unmatched to any gene: 16. CDR3 length: 17 residues. The CDR3 loop reads CASSRPNSGLLLYEQYF. DNA of the CDR3: TGTGCCAGCAGTCGTCCCAATAGCGGGCTATTACTCTACGAGCAGTACTTC. Variable domain in full (rest from reference TRBV28 and TRBJ2-7): DVKVTQSSRYLVKRTGEKVFLECVQDMDHENMFWYRQDPGLGLRLIYFSYDVKMKEKGDIPEGYSVSREKKERFSLILESASTNQTSMYLCASSRPNSGLLLYEQYFGPGTRLTVT.

DNA for the CDR3: TGTGCCAGCAGTACAGAGATAGATCAGCCCCAGCATTTT. Amino acid sequence: CASSTEIDQPQHF. This chain joins TRBV6-4 and TRBJ1-5; D call uncertain. Germline CDR1 and CDR2: MRHNA and SNTAGT. The CDR3 has 13 amino acids. V dropped 5 bases and J dropped 5 bases, with 10 bases sitting between them.

V and J are TRBV9 and TRBJ2-7; a weak D match, TRBD1 (6 bases). The CDR3 extends over 16 amino acids. The germline V gene has CDR1 SGDLS and CDR2 YYNGEE. V was trimmed by 4 bases and J by 0 bases, leaving 17 bases between them. In DNA form, the CDR3 reads TGTGCCAGCAGCTGCAGCAGGGGCTACTGCTCCTACGAGCAGTACTTC. Encoded protein: CASSCSRGYCSYEQYF. The full variable domain, completed using reference TRBV9 and TRBJ2-7, is DSGVTQTPKHLITATGQRVTLRCSPRSGDLSVYWYQQSLDQGLQFLIQYYNGEERAKGNILERFSAQQFPDLHSELNLSSLELGDSALYFCASSCSRGYCSYEQYFGPGTRLTVT.

The rearrangement links TRBV5-1 to TRBJ2-7; TRBD2 might be the D (5 bases). Trimming left V 4 bases short and J 2 bases short, with 13 bases between. CDR1 and CDR2 (germline): SGHRS, YFSETQ. The CDR3 runs to 14 residues. The CDR3: CASSGLDGTYEQYF. As DNA, the CDR3 is TGCGCCAGCAGCGGACTGGACGGAACCTACGAGCAGTACTTC.

In the case of this clone: Other nucleotide sequences from this sample produce the same CDR3. This sequence joins TRBV10-3 and TRBJ2-2; a possible D gene is TRBD2 (5 bases). Looked up from germline, CDR1 is ENHRY and CDR2 is SYGVKD. The V end was cut by 4 bases, the J end by 5 bases, with 5 bases between. This CDR3 region has 12 residues. The DNA for the CDR3 is TGTGCCATCAGTGGAGGGACCGGGGAGCTGTTTTTT. It encodes CAISGGTGELFF.

This chain links TRBV5-4 with TRBJ2-1, with unresolved D. Deletions cut 1 base from V and 4 bases from J, with 12 bases between. Per germline, CDR1 SGHNT and CDR2 YYREEE (reference sequence). The CDR3 covers 15 residues. In DNA form, the CDR3 reads TGTGCCAGCAGCTTGACAGCAATTGGGTACAATGAGCAGTTCTTC. Protein product: CASSLTAIGYNEQFF.

The genes are TRBV29-1 and TRBJ2-7, with D maybe TRBD2 (6 bases). Germline CDR1 reads SQVTM; CDR2 reads ANQGSEA. The V and J ends lost 5 bases and 6 bases respectively, with 17 bases between them. This CDR3 contains 13 residues. The DNA for the CDR3 is TGCAGCGTTTCTCGGGGGTATAATGGCGAGCAGTACTTC. It is translated as CSVSRGYNGEQYF.

The CDR3 DNA is TGTGCCAGCAGTTTCATCGGGAGCTGGACAGATACGCAGTATTTT. Translation gives CASSFIGSWTDTQYF. The chain uses TRBV27 and TRBJ2-3; D perhaps matches TRBD2 (6 bases). The V and J ends lost 3 bases and 3 bases respectively, with 13 bases between them. The germline CDR1 and CDR2 sequences are MNHEY and SMNVEV (reference sequence). The CDR3 is 15 amino acids.

DNA for the CDR3: TGTGCCAGCAGCACCTCAGTCCACAGGGTGAACACTGAAGCTTTCTTT. It is translated as CASSTSVHRVNTEAFF. The rearrangement uses TRBV9 and TRBJ1-1, with D perhaps matching TRBD1 (6 bases). Germline-derived CDR1 and CDR2 are SGDLS and YYNGEE. The CDR3 consists of 16 residues. V was shortened by 4 bases and J by 0 bases, with 16 bases between the two germline ends.

The chain links TRBV5-1 to TRBJ2-3; no firm D call. The CDR3 has 13 residues. The germline CDR1 and CDR2 sequences are SGHRS and YFSETQ. V lost 2 bases and J 2 bases, leaving 6 bases between the germline ends. This CDR3 reads CASSFQHTDTQYF. The CDR3 bases are TGCGCCAGCAGCTTCCAACACACAGATACGCAGTATTTT. Full variable domain (rest looked up from reference TRBV5-1 and TRBJ2-3): KAGVTQTPRYLIKTRGQQVTLSCSPISGHRSVSWYQQTPGQGLQFLFEYFSETQRNKGNFPGRFSGRQFSNSRSEMNVSTLELGDSALYLCASSFQHTDTQYFGPGTRLTVL.

The chain employs TRBV27 and TRBJ2-7; D ambiguous. CDR1 and CDR2 (germline): MNHEY, SMNVEV (reference sequence). V dropped 3 bases and J dropped 7 bases, with 13 bases sitting between them. This CDR3 is built from 13 residues. The CDR3 protein is CASSFKKAGEQYF. CDR3 in DNA: TGTGCCAGCAGTTTTAAAAAAGCCGGGGAGCAGTACTTC.

The chain couples TRBV9 to TRBJ2-7, with a tentative D call TRBD2 (5 bases). CDR1 and CDR2 (germline): SGDLS, YYNGEE. Trimming pared 0 bases from V and 7 bases from J, leaving 11 bases between. The CDR3 loop spans 13 amino acids. The CDR3 nucleotides read TGTGCCAGCAGCGTAGGTCTATCGGGGGAGCAGTACTTC. Its protein product is CASSVGLSGEQYF.

The gene calls are TRBV6-1 and TRBJ1-2; D is possibly TRBD1 (6 bases). Looked up from germline, CDR1 is MNHNS and CDR2 is SASEGT. Trimming removed 6 bases from V and 4 bases from J, with 12 bases in between. The CDR3 is 13 residues long. CDR3 DNA sequence: TGTGCCAGCAGCACAGGGCCGAGCTATGGCTACACCTTC. Translated, it gives CASSTGPSYGYTF.

There are many counts of this clone. The rearrangement links TRBV5-1 to TRBJ1-1; unclear D gene. This CDR3 comprises 14 residues. Trimming left V 4 bases short and J 5 bases short, with 15 bases between. CDR1 and CDR2 (germline): SGHRS, YFSETQ. The CDR3 region is CASSAGPGRTEAFF. CDR3 sequence (DNA): TGCGCCAGCAGCGCCGGACCGGGGAGAACTGAAGCTTTCTTT.